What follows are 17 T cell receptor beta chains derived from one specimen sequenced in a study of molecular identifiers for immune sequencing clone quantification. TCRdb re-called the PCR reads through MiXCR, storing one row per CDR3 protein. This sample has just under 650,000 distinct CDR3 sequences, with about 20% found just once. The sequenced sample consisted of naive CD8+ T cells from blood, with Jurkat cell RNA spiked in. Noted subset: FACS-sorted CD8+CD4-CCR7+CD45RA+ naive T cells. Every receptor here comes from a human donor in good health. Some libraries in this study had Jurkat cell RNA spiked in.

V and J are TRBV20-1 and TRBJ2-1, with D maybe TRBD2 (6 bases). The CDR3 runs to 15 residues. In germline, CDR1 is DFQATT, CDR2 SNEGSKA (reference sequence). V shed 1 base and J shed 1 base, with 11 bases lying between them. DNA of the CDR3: TGCAGTGCTAGAGTACTAGCCTCATCCTACAATGAGCAGTTCTTC. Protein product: CSARVLASSYNEQFF.

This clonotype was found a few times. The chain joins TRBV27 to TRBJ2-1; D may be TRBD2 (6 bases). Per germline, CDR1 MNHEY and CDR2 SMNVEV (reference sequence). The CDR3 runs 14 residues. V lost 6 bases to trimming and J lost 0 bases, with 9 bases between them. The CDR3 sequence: CASSPSDSYNEQFF. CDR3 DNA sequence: TGTGCCAGCAGCCCTAGCGACTCCTACAATGAGCAGTTCTTC.

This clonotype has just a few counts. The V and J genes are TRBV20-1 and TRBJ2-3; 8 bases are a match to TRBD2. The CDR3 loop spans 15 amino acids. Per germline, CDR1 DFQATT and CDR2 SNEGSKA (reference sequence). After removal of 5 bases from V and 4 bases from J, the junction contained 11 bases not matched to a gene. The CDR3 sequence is CSAPELAAASDTQYF. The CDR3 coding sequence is TGCAGTGCTCCCGAACTAGCGGCGGCATCAGATACGCAGTATTTT.

The CDR3 DNA is TGTGCCAGCAGCCAAGCTAGGGACGGGACAGGGGTAAACGAGCAGTACTTC. This translates into CASSQARDGTGVNEQYF. The gene calls are TRBV3-1 and TRBJ2-7; the match to TRBD1 covers 10 bases. The V gene end was trimmed by 1 base and the J gene end by 5 bases; junction bases not matched to a gene: 11. Looked up from germline, CDR1 is LGHDT and CDR2 is YNNKEL (reference sequence). The CDR3 is 17 residues long.

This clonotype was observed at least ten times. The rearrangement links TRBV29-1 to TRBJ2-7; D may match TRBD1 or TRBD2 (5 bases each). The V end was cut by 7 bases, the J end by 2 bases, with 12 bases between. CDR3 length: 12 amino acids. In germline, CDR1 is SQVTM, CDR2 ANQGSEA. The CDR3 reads CSARDGAYEQYF. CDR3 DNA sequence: TGCAGCGCCCGGGACGGCGCCTACGAGCAGTACTTC.

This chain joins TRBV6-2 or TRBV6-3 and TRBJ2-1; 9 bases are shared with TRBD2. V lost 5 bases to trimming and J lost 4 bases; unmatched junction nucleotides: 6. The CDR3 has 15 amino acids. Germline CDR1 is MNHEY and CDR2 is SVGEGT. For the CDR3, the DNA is TGTGCCAGCAGTCTCGGACTAGCGATTTACAATGAGCAGTTCTTC. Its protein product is CASSLGLAIYNEQFF.

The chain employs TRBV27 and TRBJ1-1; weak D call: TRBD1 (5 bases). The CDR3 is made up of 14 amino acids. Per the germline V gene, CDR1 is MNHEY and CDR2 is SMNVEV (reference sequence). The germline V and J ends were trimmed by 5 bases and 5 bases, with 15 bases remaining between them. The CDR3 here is CASSPGTGSTEAFF. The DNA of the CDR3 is TGTGCCAGCAGTCCAGGGACGGGTTCGACTGAAGCTTTCTTT.

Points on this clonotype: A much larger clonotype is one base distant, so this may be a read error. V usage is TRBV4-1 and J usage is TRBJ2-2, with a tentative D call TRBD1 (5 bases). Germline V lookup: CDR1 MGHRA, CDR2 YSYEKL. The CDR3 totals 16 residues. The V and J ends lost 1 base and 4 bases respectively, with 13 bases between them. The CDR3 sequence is CASSQGVGVSTGELFF. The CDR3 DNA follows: TGCGCCAGCAGCCAAGGAGTAGGGGTCAGCACCGGGGAGCTGTTTTTT.

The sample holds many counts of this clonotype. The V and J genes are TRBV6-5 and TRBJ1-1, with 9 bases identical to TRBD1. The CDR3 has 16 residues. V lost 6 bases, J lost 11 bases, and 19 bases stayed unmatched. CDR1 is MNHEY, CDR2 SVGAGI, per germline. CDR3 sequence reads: CASRQRSDRGLRDAFF. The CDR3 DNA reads TGTGCCAGCAGGCAACGATCCGACAGGGGGTTGCGCGACGCTTTCTTT.

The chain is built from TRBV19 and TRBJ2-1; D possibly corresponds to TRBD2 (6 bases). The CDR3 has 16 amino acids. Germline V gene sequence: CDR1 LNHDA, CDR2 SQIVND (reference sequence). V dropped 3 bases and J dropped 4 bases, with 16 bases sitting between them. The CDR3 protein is CASSMGAGTQYNEQFF. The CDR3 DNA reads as TGTGCCAGTAGTATGGGCGCCGGGACTCAGTACAATGAGCAGTTCTTC.

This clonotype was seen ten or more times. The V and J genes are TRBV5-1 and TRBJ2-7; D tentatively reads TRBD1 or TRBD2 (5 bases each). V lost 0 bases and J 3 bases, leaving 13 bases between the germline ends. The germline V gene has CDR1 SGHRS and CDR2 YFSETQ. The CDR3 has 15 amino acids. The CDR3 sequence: CASSLEGDGYYEQYF. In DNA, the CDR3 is TGCGCCAGCAGCTTGGAAGGGGACGGATACTACGAGCAGTACTTC.

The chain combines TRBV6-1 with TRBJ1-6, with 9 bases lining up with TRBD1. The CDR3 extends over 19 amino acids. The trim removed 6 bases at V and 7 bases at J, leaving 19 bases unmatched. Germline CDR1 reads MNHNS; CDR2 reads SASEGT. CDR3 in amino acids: CASSEQGANFPWSNSPLHF. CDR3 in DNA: TGTGCCAGCAGCGAACAGGGGGCGAATTTCCCCTGGTCGAATTCACCCCTCCACTTT.

Written as DNA, the CDR3 is TGTGCCAGCAGTGCCCGACCTGGGCAGTACTTC. Amino acids: CASSARPGQYF. This chain connects TRBV6-1 to TRBJ2-7; D gene unclear. Trimming left V 4 bases short and J 9 bases short, with 10 bases between. Germline loops: CDR1 MNHNS, CDR2 SASEGT. CDR3 size: 11 residues.

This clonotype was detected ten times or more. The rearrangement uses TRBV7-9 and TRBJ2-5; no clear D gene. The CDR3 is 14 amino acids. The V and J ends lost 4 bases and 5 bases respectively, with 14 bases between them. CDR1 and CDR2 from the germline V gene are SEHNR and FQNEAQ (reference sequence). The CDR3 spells CASSSATQAETQYF. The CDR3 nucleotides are TGTGCCAGCAGCTCAGCTACCCAGGCGGAGACCCAGTACTTC.

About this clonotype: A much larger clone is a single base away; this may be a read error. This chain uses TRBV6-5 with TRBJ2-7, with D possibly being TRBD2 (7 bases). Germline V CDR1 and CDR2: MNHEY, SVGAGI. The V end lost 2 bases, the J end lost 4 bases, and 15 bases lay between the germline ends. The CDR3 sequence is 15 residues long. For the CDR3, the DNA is TGTGCCAGCAGTTACACGCAAGGGGGGGGGTACGAGCAGTACTTC. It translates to CASSYTQGGGYEQYF.

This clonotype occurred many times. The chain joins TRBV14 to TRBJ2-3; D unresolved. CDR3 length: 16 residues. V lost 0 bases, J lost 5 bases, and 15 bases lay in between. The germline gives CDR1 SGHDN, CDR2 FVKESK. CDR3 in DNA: TGTGCCAGCAGCCAAGAAAAATTCCCCTTGGGAGATACGCAGTATTTT. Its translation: CASSQEKFPLGDTQYF.

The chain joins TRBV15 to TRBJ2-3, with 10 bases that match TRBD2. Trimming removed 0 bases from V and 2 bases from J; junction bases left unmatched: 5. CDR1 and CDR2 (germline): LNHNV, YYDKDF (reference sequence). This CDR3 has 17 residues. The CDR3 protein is CATSREIAGGSTDTQYF. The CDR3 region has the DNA TGTGCCACCAGCAGAGAAATAGCGGGGGGATCCACAGATACGCAGTATTTT.